The 3 T cell receptor beta chains below were found in one sample sequenced in a study of OX40 agonist ivuxolimab in advanced cancers. Library preparation was by the immunoSEQ multiplex PCR assay. TCRdb stores this immuneACCESS table with in-frame sequences only. Part of the clones is absent; in the studies checked, under half of the shortfall reflects unresolved V genes, and no reason is known for the rest. Within this sample are 34,000 or so clones, with around 80% of them counted one time only. Clones ranked in the top ten supply 9.5% to 13% of the sample. Sequencing was performed on CD4+ or CD8+ T cells sorted from blood, taken in a trial of the OX40 agonist ivuxolimab. These receptor sequences come from an adult with an advanced solid tumor such as melanoma, head and neck, liver or kidney cancer.

V usage is TRBV6-5 and J usage is TRBJ2-3; 8 nucleotides match TRBD1. The germline gives CDR1 MNHEY, CDR2 SVGAGI. V lost 5 bases to trimming and J lost 5 bases; unmatched junction nucleotides: 9. The CDR3 loop spans 15 amino acids. The CDR3 loop is CASSTGTGGRDTQYF. CDR3 coding DNA: TGTGCCAGCAGTACCGGGACAGGCGGGCGAGATACGCAGTATTTT.

The chain couples TRBV19 to TRBJ2-4; D might be TRBD2 (5 bases). Trimming stripped 4 bases from V and 2 bases from J, with 12 bases between. Germline CDR1 LNHDA, CDR2 SQIVND (reference sequence). This CDR3 is 15 amino acids long. The CDR3 protein is CASSTTRTPKNIQYF. CDR3 sequence (DNA): TGTGCCAGTAGTACAACGAGGACTCCCAAAAACATTCAGTACTTC.

The rearrangement links TRBV2 to TRBJ1-6, with D possibly matching TRBD1 (5 bases). Looked up from germline, CDR1 is SNHLY and CDR2 is FYNNEI. CDR3 length: 11 residues. Deletions cut 4 bases from V and 15 bases from J, with 10 bases between. CDR3 sequence (DNA): TGTGCCAGCAGTGCTGGGGGTCTCCTCCACTTT. Translation gives CASSAGGLLHF.